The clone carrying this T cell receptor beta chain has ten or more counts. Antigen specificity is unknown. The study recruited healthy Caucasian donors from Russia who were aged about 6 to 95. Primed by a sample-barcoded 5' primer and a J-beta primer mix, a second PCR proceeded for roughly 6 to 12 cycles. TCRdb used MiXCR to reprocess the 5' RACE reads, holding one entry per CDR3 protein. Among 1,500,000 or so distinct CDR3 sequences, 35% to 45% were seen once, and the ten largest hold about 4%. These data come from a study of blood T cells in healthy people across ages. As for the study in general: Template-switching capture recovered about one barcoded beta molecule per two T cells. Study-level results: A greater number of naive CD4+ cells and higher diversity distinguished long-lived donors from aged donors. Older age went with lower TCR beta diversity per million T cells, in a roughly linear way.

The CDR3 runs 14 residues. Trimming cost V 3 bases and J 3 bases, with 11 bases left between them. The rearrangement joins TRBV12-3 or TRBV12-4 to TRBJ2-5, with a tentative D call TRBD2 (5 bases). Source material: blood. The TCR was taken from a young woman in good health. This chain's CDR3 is CASSLRSGKETQYF. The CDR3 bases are TGTGCCAGCAGTTTGAGAAGCGGAAAAGAGACCCAGTACTTC.